One and the same sample provided the 30 T cell receptor beta chains below, sequenced in a study of T cell responses to AZD1222 COVID-19 vaccine. Assay: immunoSEQ multiplex PCR; the TCRdb copy retains only in-frame clones and omits some. The data contain about 110,000 clones, roughly nine tenths of them singletons. The sequences come from peripheral blood, collected 28 days after the second AZD1222 dose. These receptors originate from an adult who received the AZD1222 COVID-19 vaccine.

V usage is TRBV11-2 and J usage is TRBJ2-3; D gene unclear. The CDR3 spans 11 residues. Per germline, CDR1 SGHAT and CDR2 FQNNGV. Trimming removed 4 bases at V and 5 bases at J, with 4 bases between. The CDR3 reads CASSSIDTQYF. CDR3 nucleotides: TGTGCCAGCAGCTCGATAGATACGCAGTATTTT. Full variable domain (rest looked up from reference TRBV11-2 and TRBJ2-3): EAGVAQSPRYKIIEKRQSVAFWCNPISGHATLYWYQQILGQGPKLLIQFQNNGVVDDSQLPKDRFSAERLKGVDSTLKIQPAKLEDSAVYLCASSSIDTQYFGPGTRLTVL.

The chain joins TRBV10-3 to TRBJ2-2, with 8 bases fitting TRBD2. The CDR3 totals 17 residues. After removal of 0 bases from V and 3 bases from J, the junction contained 6 bases not matched to a gene. The germline V gene encodes CDR1 ENHRY and CDR2 SYGVKD. The CDR3 spells CAISESRAGEDTGELFF. The CDR3 DNA reads TGTGCCATCAGTGAGTCGCGAGCGGGAGAGGACACCGGGGAGCTGTTTTTT.

CDR3 sequence (DNA): TGTGCCAGCACCATGACAGGGGGAGGAGGCGAGCAGTACTTC. The encoded protein is CASTMTGGGGEQYF. The chain employs TRBV28 and TRBJ2-7; 9 nucleotides line up with TRBD1. Germline trimming cut 7 bases from V and 6 bases from J; bases unmatched to any gene: 10. CDR1 and CDR2 from the germline V gene are MDHEN and SYDVKM. The CDR3 contains 14 residues.

V and J are TRBV19 and TRBJ1-1; D gene uncertain. Trimming shortened V by 8 bases and J by 4 bases, and 8 bases separated the two germline ends. CDR1 is LNHDA and CDR2 is SQIVND in the germline V gene (reference sequence). The CDR3 sequence is 11 residues long. The CDR3: CASSYVTEAFF. Here the CDR3 DNA reads TGTGCCAGTTCTTATGTCACTGAAGCTTTCTTT. Variable domain in full (rest from reference TRBV19 and TRBJ1-1): DGGITQSPKYLFRKEGQNVTLSCEQNLNHDAMYWYRQDPGQGLRLIYYSQIVNDFQKGDIAEGYSVSREKKESFPLTVTSAQKNPTAFYLCASSYVTEAFFGQGTRLTVV.

This sequence joins TRBV6-5 and TRBJ1-5; a weak D match, TRBD1 (6 bases). V dropped 7 bases and J dropped 3 bases, with 13 bases sitting between them. CDR3 size: 14 residues. The germline V gene has CDR1 MNHEY and CDR2 SVGAGI. CDR3 nucleotides: TGTGCCAGCACCGCCACAGGGTTCAATCAGCCCCAGCATTTT. Its translation: CASTATGFNQPQHF.

V is TRBV12-3 or TRBV12-4 and J is TRBJ1-2; D gene unclear. The ends were cut back, 3 bases at V and 7 bases at J, with 12 bases in the middle. The CDR3 extends over 13 amino acids. The DNA of the CDR3 is TGTGCCAGCAGTTTTCAGGATGCAATTGGCTACACCTTC. Translating it yields CASSFQDAIGYTF.

In the case of this clone: The sample contains more than one DNA sequence encoding this CDR3. The chain is built from TRBV24-1 and TRBJ2-7; possibly TRBD1 for D (6 bases). The CDR3 totals 14 residues. V dropped 4 bases and J dropped 0 bases, with 9 bases sitting between them. Looked up from germline, CDR1 is KGHDR and CDR2 is SFDVKD. In DNA form, the CDR3 reads TGTGCCACCAGTGAAGGGGGAAGCTCCTACGAGCAGTACTTC. Its translation: CATSEGGSSYEQYF.

This chain joins TRBV19 and TRBJ1-5; unclear D gene. In germline, CDR1 is LNHDA, CDR2 SQIVND (reference sequence). The CDR3 length is 13 residues. Trimming removed 11 bases at V and 6 bases at J, with 17 bases between. CDR3 amino acids: CASLEGPRQPQHF. CDR3 nucleotides: TGTGCCTCCCTTGAGGGTCCACGTCAGCCCCAGCATTTT. The variable domain in full, with the rest retrieved from reference TRBV19 and TRBJ1-5, is DGGITQSPKYLFRKEGQNVTLSCEQNLNHDAMYWYRQDPGQGLRLIYYSQIVNDFQKGDIAEGYSVSREKKESFPLTVTSAQKNPTAFYLCASLEGPRQPQHFGDGTRLSIL.

The chain combines TRBV5-5 with TRBJ2-2, with 15 bases fitting TRBD2. CDR3 length: 19 amino acids. V shed 4 bases and J 2 bases; nucleotides not matched to a gene: 9. Germline V gene lookup returns CDR1 SGHKS and CDR2 YYEKEE (reference sequence). This CDR3 is CASSATGTSGRSNTGELFF. In DNA form, the CDR3 reads TGTGCCAGCAGCGCAACCGGGACTAGCGGGAGGTCTAACACCGGGGAGCTGTTTTTT.

This rearrangement joins TRBV14 to TRBJ2-4; either TRBD1 or TRBD2 may fit D (5 bases each). Germline CDR1 is SGHDN and CDR2 is FVKESK. The CDR3 loop spans 14 amino acids. Trimming took off 1 base at V and 3 bases at J, with 7 bases between the two ends. This CDR3 is CASSQGGVKNIQYF. DNA for the CDR3: TGTGCCAGCAGCCAAGGAGGGGTCAAAAACATTCAGTACTTC.

This chain connects TRBV7-6 to TRBJ2-2; the D gene is possibly TRBD2 (6 bases). The germline CDR1 and CDR2 sequences are SGHVS and FNYEAQ. Trimming shortened V by 5 bases and J by 2 bases, and 12 bases separated the two germline ends. The CDR3 runs to 15 residues. The CDR3 sequence is CASSPTSINTGELFF. The CDR3 DNA sequence: TGTGCCAGCAGCCCGACTAGTATTAACACCGGGGAGCTGTTTTTT.

The genes are TRBV7-9 and TRBJ1-5, with D perhaps matching TRBD1 (5 bases). CDR1 SEHNR and CDR2 FQNEAQ come from the germline V gene (reference sequence). The CDR3 has 13 amino acids. The V gene lost 5 bases and the J gene lost 4 bases, with 9 bases spanning the gap. The CDR3 nucleotides are TGTGCCAGCAGCAACCCAGGGAATCAGCCCCAGCATTTT. Amino acids: CASSNPGNQPQHF.

This clone was observed a few times. The genes are TRBV5-1 and TRBJ1-2; 7 bases agree with TRBD1. With V trimmed by 4 bases and J by 1 base, 4 bases remained unmatched. This CDR3 has 14 amino acids. The germline V gene has CDR1 SGHRS and CDR2 YFSETQ. CDR3 DNA sequence: TGCGCCAGCAGCATAAGACAGGGTAACTATGGCTACACCTTC. Its protein product is CASSIRQGNYGYTF. The entire variable domain, with the rest obtained from reference TRBV5-1 and TRBJ1-2, is as follows: KAGVTQTPRYLIKTRGQQVTLSCSPISGHRSVSWYQQTPGQGLQFLFEYFSETQRNKGNFPGRFSGRQFSNSRSEMNVSTLELGDSALYLCASSIRQGNYGYTFGSGTRLTVV.

The chain links TRBV28 to TRBJ2-1, with TRBD2 matching 11 bases. The CDR3 totals 16 residues. CDR1 is MDHEN and CDR2 is SYDVKM in the germline V gene. Germline trimming cut 6 bases from V and 4 bases from J; bases unmatched to any gene: 8. The CDR3, as DNA: TGTGCCAGCAGCCCGCCTAGCGGGAGGCTATACAATGAGCAGTTCTTC. It encodes CASSPPSGRLYNEQFF. Filled out from reference TRBV28 and TRBJ2-1, the complete variable domain reads DVKVTQSSRYLVKRTGEKVFLECVQDMDHENMFWYRQDPGLGLRLIYFSYDVKMKEKGDIPEGYSVSREKKERFSLILESASTNQTSMYLCASSPPSGRLYNEQFFGPGTRLTVL.

J is TRBJ1-2 and V is TRBV6-4; possibly TRBD1 for D (5 bases). CDR3 size: 15 residues. Germline-derived CDR1 and CDR2 are MRHNA and SNTAGT. V was trimmed by 6 bases and J by 5 bases, leaving 19 bases between them. The CDR3 protein is CASSPGGSGNYGYTF. In DNA, the CDR3 is TGTGCCAGCAGCCCGGGGGGAAGTGGGAATTATGGCTACACCTTC.

The chain links TRBV7-2 to TRBJ1-5; D uncertain. V was clipped by 3 bases and J by 4 bases, with 13 bases between them. Germline assignment: CDR1 SGHTA and CDR2 FQGNSA. This CDR3 contains 15 residues. The CDR3 spells CASSFSGGSNQPQHF. The DNA for the CDR3 is TGTGCCAGCAGCTTTTCGGGAGGGAGTAATCAGCCCCAGCATTTT.

The CDR3 DNA reads TGTGCCAGCAGCTTAGGTCAGGTCATGAAAGTCGAGTTCTTC. This codes for CASSLGQVMKVEFF. The J gene is TRBJ2-1, the V gene TRBV11-2; no clear D gene. Trimming shortened V by 1 base and J by 14 bases, and 18 bases separated the two germline ends. This CDR3 comprises 14 residues. CDR1 SGHAT and CDR2 FQNNGV come from the germline V gene.

The chain couples TRBV29-1 to TRBJ1-1; D gene ambiguous. The CDR3 extends over 12 amino acids. Trimming pared 3 bases from V and 7 bases from J, leaving 12 bases between. CDR1 SQVTM and CDR2 ANQGSEA come from the germline V gene. DNA of the CDR3: TGCAGCGTTGAGGAGGGTCCTGGTGAAGCTTTCTTT. Translating gives CSVEEGPGEAFF.

The chain has TRBV5-1 and TRBJ1-2; weak D call: TRBD1 (5 bases). Germline-derived CDR1 and CDR2 are SGHRS and YFSETQ. This CDR3 contains 14 residues. V lost 5 bases, J lost 2 bases, and 13 bases lay in between. The CDR3: CASRYPGRNYGYTF. The CDR3 DNA sequence: TGCGCCAGCAGATATCCGGGACGGAACTATGGCTACACCTTC.

The rearrangement uses TRBV24-1 and TRBJ2-1, with D perhaps matching TRBD2 (5 bases). V shed 4 bases and J shed 7 bases, with 22 bases lying between them. The germline gives CDR1 KGHDR, CDR2 SFDVKD. There are 17 residues in the CDR3. The CDR3 DNA is TGTGCCACCAGTGACCAGGACTCACCTACTAATAGGAATGAGCAGTTCTTC. Its protein product is CATSDQDSPTNRNEQFF.

The rearrangement uses TRBV10-3 and TRBJ1-6, with a weak D call TRBD1 (6 bases). Germline CDR1 and CDR2: ENHRY and SYGVKD. This CDR3 is 14 amino acids long. V lost 6 bases to trimming and J lost 4 bases, with 10 bases between them. The CDR3 loop is CAIRGQSYNSPLHF. CDR3 nucleotides: TGTGCCATCAGAGGACAGTCGTATAATTCACCCCTCCACTTT.

The V call is TRBV27, the J call TRBJ2-7; D gene unclear. The CDR3 totals 13 residues. Germline-derived CDR1 and CDR2 are MNHEY and SMNVEV (reference sequence). V lost 3 bases and J lost 2, with 8 bases in between. The CDR3 region is CASSFSRAYEQYF. In DNA, the CDR3 is TGTGCCAGCAGTTTCTCAAGGGCCTACGAGCAGTACTTC.

V is TRBV6-8 and J is TRBJ2-7; TRBD1 aligns across 7 bases. There are 17 residues in the CDR3. CDR1 MNHGY and CDR2 SAAAGT come from the germline V gene. Unmatched junction bases numbered 18, after V lost 8 bases and J lost 2 bases. The CDR3 DNA follows: TGTGCCAGCGTTAAAATTACCGGGACAGTGTGCGCCTACGAGCAGTACTTC. It codes for CASVKITGTVCAYEQYF.

The rearrangement joins TRBV2 to TRBJ2-7; 8 bases agree with TRBD1. In germline, CDR1 is SNHLY, CDR2 FYNNEI. Trimming took 6 bases from V and 2 from J; bases not matched to a gene: 6. The length of the CDR3 is 14 residues. CDR3 in DNA: TGTGCCAGCAGGCTGGGCAGGGGGCCCTACGAGCAGTACTTC. It codes for CASRLGRGPYEQYF. The variable domain in full, completed from reference TRBV2 and TRBJ2-7, reads EPEVTQTPSHQVTQMGQEVILRCVPISNHLYFYWYRQILGQKVEFLVSFYNNEISEKSEIFDDQFSVERPDGSNFTLKIRSTKLEDSAMYFCASRLGRGPYEQYFGPGTRLTVT.

The J gene is TRBJ2-7, the V gene TRBV24-1; 12 bases line up with TRBD1. The CDR3 spans 14 residues. With V trimmed by 9 bases and J by 4 bases, 6 bases remained unmatched. Germline V CDR1 and CDR2: KGHDR, SFDVKD. CDR3 sequence reads: CATQGTGGRYEQYF. CDR3 nucleotide sequence: TGTGCCACCCAAGGGACAGGGGGCCGATACGAGCAGTACTTC.

The CDR3 spells CASSFLGASGRHEQYF. Here the CDR3 DNA reads TGTGCCAGCAGTTTTCTTGGAGCTAGCGGGAGACACGAGCAGTACTTC. The V gene is TRBV27, the J gene TRBJ2-7, with TRBD2 identical over 10 bases. The V segment lost 3 bases and the J segment 5 bases; nucleotides outside the gene matches: 10. CDR1 and CDR2 (germline): MNHEY, SMNVEV (reference sequence). The CDR3 has 16 residues.

The gene calls are TRBV29-1 and TRBJ2-1, with TRBD2 identical over 13 bases. This CDR3 contains 18 residues. V gave up 5 bases and J gave up 4 bases; unmatched junction bases: 14. Germline assignment: CDR1 SQVTM and CDR2 ANQGSEA. The CDR3 protein is CSVQGAQGTSGKYNEQFF. In nucleotides, the CDR3 is TGCAGCGTTCAGGGAGCCCAGGGGACTAGCGGGAAGTACAATGAGCAGTTCTTC.

This clone showed up just once. This chain joins TRBV5-6 and TRBJ1-4; a weak D match, TRBD1 (6 bases). The V end lost 0 bases, the J end lost 8 bases, and 8 bases lay between the germline ends. Germline V gives CDR1 SGHDT, CDR2 YYEEEE. CDR3 length: 13 residues. In nucleotides, the CDR3 is TGTGCCAGCAGCTTGGCAGGGACAGAAAAACTGTTTTTT. Its translation is CASSLAGTEKLFF. Complete variable domain (other parts from reference TRBV5-6 and TRBJ1-4): DAGVTQSPTHLIKTRGQQVTLRCSPKSGHDTVSWYQQALGQGPQFIFQYYEEEERQRGNFPDRFSGHQFPNYSSELNVNALLLGDSALYLCASSLAGTEKLFFGSGTQLSVL.

The chain links TRBV2 to TRBJ2-1, with 8 nucleotides matching TRBD1. The germline CDR1 and CDR2 sequences are SNHLY and FYNNEI. This CDR3 spans 15 amino acids. V gave up 7 bases and J gave up 0 bases; unmatched junction bases: 5. For the CDR3, the DNA is TGTGCCAGCACCACAGGGGGGAGCTCCTACAATGAGCAGTTCTTC. Protein: CASTTGGSSYNEQFF.

The V call is TRBV27, the J call TRBJ2-1, with 10 bases that match TRBD2. With V trimmed by 4 bases and J by 2 bases, 5 bases remained unmatched. CDR1 and CDR2 from the germline V gene are MNHEY and SMNVEV (reference sequence). The CDR3 sequence is 16 residues long. The CDR3, as DNA: TGTGCCAGCAGTTCCCCTAGCGGGAGCACCTACAATGAGCAGTTCTTC. As protein: CASSSPSGSTYNEQFF.